This T cell receptor beta chain comes out of a study of blood T cell repertoires in COVID-19. Study overall: From T cells, B-cell-depleted T cells, or PBMCs came the material, which was cDNA or gDNA.

Those enrolled, adults aged about 18 to 95 years, came from about two dozen US areas. Each participant's cohort was designated according to participant-reported clinical history. Original processing methods: Amplification from reference gene primers served as the basis for estimated nucleated cell counts. Using immunoSEQ multiplex PCR, the repertoire was profiled, and TCRdb retains in-frame clones only, with some absent. D and trimming were read from the DNA, whereas the V and J calls and clone size are those reported in that table. The sample holds 200,000 to 250,000 clones, approximately 88% seen once. This receptor was identified in a man aged 18 to 29 with acute COVID-19. Sequencing was done on a sample of PBMCs or T cells enriched from blood (not recorded which).

CDR3 in amino acids: CASGQGIGYEQYF. CDR3 DNA sequence: TGTGCCAGCGGACAGGGGATCGGTTACGAGCAGTACTTC. J is TRBJ2-7 and V is TRBV28; the match to TRBD1 covers 9 bases. The CDR3 consists of 13 residues. Germline lookup yields CDR1 MDHEN and CDR2 SYDVKM. V shed 8 bases and J 4 bases; nucleotides not matched to a gene: 6.